This T cell receptor beta chain comes out of a study of Tregs in tolerant kidney transplant recipients. Findings and caveats of the study: Few patients were studied, so findings need validation in larger groups. In tolerant patients, donor-specific Tregs outgrew total Tregs, suggesting antigen-driven expansion.

Related graft donors supplied nonmyeloablative bone marrow transplants, and mixed chimerism was transient. Unstimulated regulatory T cells (CD4+CD25+CD127-), CD4+CD25- non-regulatory cells, CD4 and CD8 cells were FACS-sorted from thawed PBMCs. The method was immunoSEQ multiplex PCR; TCRdb's version includes in-frame clones alone and lacks a portion of them. The sample includes 20,000 to 25,000 clones, roughly 80% seen only once; the top ten take 20% to 30%. Comment on this clone: Its antigen is not known.

The sample consisted of CD8+ T cells from blood (PBMCs), taken 6 months after the transplant. The TCR sequence derives from a human patient who received a combined kidney and bone marrow transplant. A share of the T cells may be of graft donor origin.

The CDR3 DNA reads as TGTGCCAGCAGTTACTCGGGCGGGGGCCCCTACGAGCAGTACTTC. Amino acids: CASSYSGGGPYEQYF. The chain couples TRBV6-5 to TRBJ2-7, with D maybe TRBD2 (7 bases). The germline V and J ends were trimmed by 0 bases and 2 bases, with 11 bases remaining between them. The CDR3 sequence is 15 residues long. From germline, CDR1 is MNHEY and CDR2 SVGAGI.